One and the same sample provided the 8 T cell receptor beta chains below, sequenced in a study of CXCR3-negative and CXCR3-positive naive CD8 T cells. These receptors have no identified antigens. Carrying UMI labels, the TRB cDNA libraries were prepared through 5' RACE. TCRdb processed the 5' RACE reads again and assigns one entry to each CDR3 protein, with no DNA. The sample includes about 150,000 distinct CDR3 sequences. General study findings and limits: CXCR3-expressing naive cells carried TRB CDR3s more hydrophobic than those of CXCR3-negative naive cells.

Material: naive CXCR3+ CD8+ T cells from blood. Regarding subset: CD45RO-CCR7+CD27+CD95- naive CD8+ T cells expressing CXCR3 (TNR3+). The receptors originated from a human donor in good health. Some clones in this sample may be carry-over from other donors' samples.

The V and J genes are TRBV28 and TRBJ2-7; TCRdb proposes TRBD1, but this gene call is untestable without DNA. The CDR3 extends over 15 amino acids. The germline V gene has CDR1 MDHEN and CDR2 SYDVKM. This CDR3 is CASSLLGQGIHEQYF.

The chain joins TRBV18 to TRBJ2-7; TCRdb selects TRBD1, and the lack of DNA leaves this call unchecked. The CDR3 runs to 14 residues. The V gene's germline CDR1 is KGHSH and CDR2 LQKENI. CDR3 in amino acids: CASSPPGAPGEQYF.

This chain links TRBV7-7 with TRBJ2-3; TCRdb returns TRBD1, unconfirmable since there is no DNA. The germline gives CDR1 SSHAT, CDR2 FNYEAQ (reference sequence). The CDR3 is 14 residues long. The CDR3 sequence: CASSFGTSSDTQYF. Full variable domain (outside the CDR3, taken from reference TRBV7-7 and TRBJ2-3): GAGVSQSPRYKVTKRGQDVTLRCDPISSHATLYWYQQALGQGPEFLTYFNYEAQPDKSGLPSDRFSAERPEGSISTLTIQRTEQRDSAMYRCASSFGTSSDTQYFGPGTRLTVL.

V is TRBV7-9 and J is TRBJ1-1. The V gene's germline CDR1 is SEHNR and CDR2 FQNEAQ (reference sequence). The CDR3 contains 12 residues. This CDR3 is CASSLESSEAFF. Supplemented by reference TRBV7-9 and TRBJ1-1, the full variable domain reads DTGVSQNPRHKITKRGQNVTFRCDPISEHNRLYWYRQTLGQGPEFLTYFQNEAQLEKSRLLSDRFSAERPKGSFSTLEIQRTEQGDSAMYLCASSLESSEAFFGQGTRLTVV.

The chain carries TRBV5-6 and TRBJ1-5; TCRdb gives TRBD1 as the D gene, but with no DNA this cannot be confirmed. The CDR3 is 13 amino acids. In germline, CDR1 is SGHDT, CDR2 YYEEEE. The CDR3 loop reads CASSLAGGKPQHF. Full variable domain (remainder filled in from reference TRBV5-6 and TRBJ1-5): DAGVTQSPTHLIKTRGQQVTLRCSPKSGHDTVSWYQQALGQGPQFIFQYYEEEERQRGNFPDRFSGHQFPNYSSELNVNALLLGDSALYLCASSLAGGKPQHFGDGTRLSIL.

CDR3 protein: CASSSGVTDTQYF. This sequence joins TRBV5-1 and TRBJ2-3. Germline CDR1 SGHRS, CDR2 YFSETQ. The CDR3 extends over 13 amino acids.

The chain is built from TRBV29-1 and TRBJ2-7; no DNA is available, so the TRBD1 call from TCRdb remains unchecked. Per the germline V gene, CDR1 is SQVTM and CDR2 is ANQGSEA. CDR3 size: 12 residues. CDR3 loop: CSVVGGQGEQYF.

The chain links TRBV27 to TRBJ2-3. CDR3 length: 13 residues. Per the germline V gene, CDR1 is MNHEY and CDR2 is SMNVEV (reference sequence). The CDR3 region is CASSHTTTDTQYF.